A single sample gave rise to the 5 T cell receptor beta chains below, sequenced in a study of human T cells and chemical hapten exposure. TCRdb re-derived calls from the RACE reads in MiXCR, one entry per CDR3 protein. The repertoire consists of 85,000 to 100,000 distinct CDR3 sequences, with 9.5% to 15% occurring once and the leading ten covering 2% to 2.5%. Time point in this sample: patch test 1, 2 weeks after DPC sensitization. Treatment meaning: therapeutic diphenylcyclopropenone sensitization with weekly scalp DPC. The sample in question was whole blood, obtained in connection with sensitization to the hapten diphenylcyclopropenone (DPC). These receptors were collected from a woman aged 40-49 years with alopecia areata. Some clones in this sample may be carry-over from other donors' samples.

This sequence joins TRBV28 and TRBJ2-5, with D tentatively TRBD2 (5 bases). The CDR3 spans 13 residues. The V gene lost 8 bases and the J gene lost 6 bases, with 16 bases spanning the gap. The germline CDR1 and CDR2 sequences are MDHEN and SYDVKM. This chain's CDR3 is CASGRVAQKTQYF. In nucleotides, the CDR3 is TGTGCCAGCGGGCGGGTAGCTCAGAAGACCCAGTACTTC. Together with reference TRBV28 and TRBJ2-5, the CDR3 gives the full variable domain: DVKVTQSSRYLVKRTGEKVFLECVQDMDHENMFWYRQDPGLGLRLIYFSYDVKMKEKGDIPEGYSVSREKKERFSLILESASTNQTSMYLCASGRVAQKTQYFGPGTRLLVL.

About this clonotype itself: A junction boundary mismatches the germline segment, possibly from a read error. V is TRBV20-1 and J is TRBJ2-7, with D hard to call. Germline-derived CDR1 and CDR2 are DFQATT and SNEGSKA (reference sequence). The CDR3 has 8 residues. The chain's CDR3 is CSARGRVF. CDR3 nucleotide sequence: TGCAGTGCTAGAGGAAGGGTTTTC.

This clonotype came up many times. The V and J genes are TRBV28 and TRBJ2-7; D is undetermined. CDR3 size: 14 residues. Trimming cost V 5 bases and J 2 bases, with 13 bases left between them. Looked up from germline, CDR1 is MDHEN and CDR2 is SYDVKM. The CDR3 DNA follows: TGTGCCAGCAGTGGACCTACACCTACCTACGAGCAGTACTTC. Protein: CASSGPTPTYEQYF.

This clonotype was found many times. A read error may account for a junction end that differs from germline. The V and J genes are TRBV29-1 and TRBJ2-1; the D gene is possibly TRBD2 (5 bases). CDR1 is SQVTM, CDR2 ANQGSEA, per germline. The CDR3 length is 13 residues. The CDR3 sequence is CSVERLPYDEQFF. CDR3 coding DNA: TGCAGCGTTGAGAGACTACCCTACGATGAGCAGTTCTTC.

This clonotype showed up many times. The V call is TRBV5-1, the J call TRBJ2-5; D is unresolved. The CDR3 runs to 12 residues. V was pared by 4 bases and J by 4 bases, with 8 bases between. Looked up from germline, CDR1 is SGHRS and CDR2 is YFSETQ. CDR3: CASSPSRETQYF. CDR3 nucleotide sequence: TGCGCCAGCAGCCCAAGCAGAGAGACCCAGTACTTC.